A selection of T cell receptor beta chains follows, all from one sample in a study of T cells in Graves' hyperthyroidism and ophthalmopathy. TCRdb reanalysed the multiplex PCR reads using MiXCR and keeps one entry per CDR3 protein. This repertoire shows 550,000 to 700,000 distinct CDR3 sequences, 46% found once; its top ten account for about 20%. Specimen: peripheral blood or thyroid tissue (not recorded which). These receptors came from an adult woman with Graves' disease, either hyperthyroidism or ophthalmopathy (not recorded which). The CDR3 runs from the conserved cysteine through the conserved F or W. A D gene is named only where the DNA matches it firmly. Clone size, where shown, is once, few, many, or a class for clones that have expanded.

CASTRQGHYEQYF	TGTGCCAGCACTAGACAGGGTCACTACGAGCAGTACTTC	TRBV14	TRBJ2-7	TRBD1	many
CASSPREVSYEQYF	TGTGCCAGCAGTCCCAGGGAGGTCAGCTACGAGCAGTACTTC	TRBV7-2	TRBJ2-7	-	-
CASSSGTTESGELFF	TGTGCCAGCAGTTCCGGGACTACCGAATCCGGGGAGCTGTTTTTT	TRBV25-1	TRBJ2-2	TRBD2	-
CASSLSGKWGYSNQPQHF	TGTGCCAGCAGTTTATCGGGGAAATGGGGGTATAGCAATCAGCCCCAGCATTTT	TRBV28	TRBJ1-5	-	few
CASSPQGARVF	TGTGCCAGCAGCCCACAGGGGGCGCGGGTTTTT	TRBV2	TRBJ1-4	TRBD1	-
CASSEDSAGTQYF	TGTGCCAGCAGTGAGGACAGCGCCGGGACCCAGTACTTC	TRBV13	TRBJ2-5	-	-
CSAPPTDTEETQYF	TGCAGTGCACCGCCGACGGACACCGAAGAGACCCAGTACTTC	TRBV20-1	TRBJ2-5	-	many
CSARRGANYGYTF	TGCAGTGCGAGGCGCGGGGCTAACTATGGCTACACCTTC	TRBV20-1	TRBJ1-2	-	-
CASSLEYGYEQYF	TGTGCCAGCAGCTTAGAGTATGGATACGAGCAGTACTTC	TRBV7-9	TRBJ2-7	-	many
CASSLEAGSSDTQYF	TGTGCCAGCAGCTTAGAGGCCGGTTCTTCAGATACGCAGTATTTT	TRBV7-2	TRBJ2-3	-	few
CASSLRRGVRNQPQHF	TGTGCCAGCAGCTTAAGGCGCGGCGTTCGCAATCAGCCCCAGCATTTT	TRBV7-8	TRBJ1-5	-	many
CASRGQVALDTEAFF	TGCGCCAGCAGGGGACAGGTGGCCTTAGACACTGAAGCTTTCTTT	TRBV4-1	TRBJ1-1	TRBD1	many
CSARSTSGGDYEQYF	TGCAGTGCTAGAAGTACTAGCGGAGGGGACTACGAGCAGTACTTC	TRBV20-1	TRBJ2-7	TRBD2	many
CASSSGGEKLFF	TGTGCCAGCAGTTCCGGTGGAGAAAAACTGTTTTTT	TRBV6-6	TRBJ1-4	-	many
CASSFGQPGNTIYF	TGTGCCAGCAGCTTCGGACAGCCTGGAAACACCATATATTTT	TRBV7-3	TRBJ1-3	-	-
CASSRSPTDQETQYF	TGTGCCAGCAGCCGGTCGCCTACCGACCAAGAGACCCAGTACTTC	TRBV7-2	TRBJ2-5	-	-
CASGQGGQPQHF	TGTGCCAGCGGACAGGGTGGTCAGCCCCAGCATTTT	TRBV7-8	TRBJ1-5	TRBD1	many
CASSASPGGMAEAFF	TGTGCCAGCAGTGCATCCCCGGGGGGTATGGCTGAAGCTTTCTTT	TRBV6-5	TRBJ1-1	-	-
CASSSGAGAEAFF	TGTGCCAGCAGCTCAGGGGCGGGCGCTGAAGCTTTCTTT	TRBV7-2	TRBJ1-1	-	-
CASGRTGERGAEAFF	TGTGCTAGTGGCAGAACAGGGGAACGAGGTGCTGAAGCTTTCTTT	TRBV12-5	TRBJ1-1	TRBD1	-
CASSLEDTMNTEAFF	TGTGCCAGCAGCTTAGAAGACACAATGAACACTGAAGCTTTCTTT	TRBV25-1	TRBJ1-1	-	-
CASSYSGRAQGETQYF	TGTGCCAGCAGTTATAGCGGGAGGGCCCAGGGTGAGACCCAGTACTTC	TRBV6-2/TRBV6-3	TRBJ2-5	TRBD2	-
CASRTSGYEQYF	TGTGCCAGCAGGACTAGCGGCTACGAGCAGTACTTC	TRBV28	TRBJ2-7	TRBD2	many
CASSLLLIPTEQYF	TGTGCCAGCAGTTTACTTCTAATCCCTACCGAGCAGTACTTC	TRBV27	TRBJ2-7	-	-